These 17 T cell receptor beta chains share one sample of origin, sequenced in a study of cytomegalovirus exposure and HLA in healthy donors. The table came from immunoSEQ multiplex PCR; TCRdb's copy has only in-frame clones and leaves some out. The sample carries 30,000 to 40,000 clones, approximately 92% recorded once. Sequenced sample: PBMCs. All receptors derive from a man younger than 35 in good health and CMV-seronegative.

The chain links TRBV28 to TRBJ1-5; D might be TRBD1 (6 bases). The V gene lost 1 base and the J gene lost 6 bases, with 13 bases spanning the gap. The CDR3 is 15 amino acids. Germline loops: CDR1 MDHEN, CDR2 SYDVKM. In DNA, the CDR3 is TGTGCCAGCAGTTTATTTCAGGGGCCGGTTCAGCCCCAGCATTTT. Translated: CASSLFQGPVQPQHF. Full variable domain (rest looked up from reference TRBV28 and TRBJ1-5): DVKVTQSSRYLVKRTGEKVFLECVQDMDHENMFWYRQDPGLGLRLIYFSYDVKMKEKGDIPEGYSVSREKKERFSLILESASTNQTSMYLCASSLFQGPVQPQHFGDGTRLSIL.

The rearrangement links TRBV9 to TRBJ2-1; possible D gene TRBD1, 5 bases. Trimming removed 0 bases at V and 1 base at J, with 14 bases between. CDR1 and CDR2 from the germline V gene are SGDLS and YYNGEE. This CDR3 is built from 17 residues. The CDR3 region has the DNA TGTGCCAGCAGCGTAGGAGCAGGGTATAGGTCCTACAATGAGCAGTTCTTC. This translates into CASSVGAGYRSYNEQFF. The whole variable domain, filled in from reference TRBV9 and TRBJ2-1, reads DSGVTQTPKHLITATGQRVTLRCSPRSGDLSVYWYQQSLDQGLQFLIQYYNGEERAKGNILERFSAQQFPDLHSELNLSSLELGDSALYFCASSVGAGYRSYNEQFFGPGTRLTVL.

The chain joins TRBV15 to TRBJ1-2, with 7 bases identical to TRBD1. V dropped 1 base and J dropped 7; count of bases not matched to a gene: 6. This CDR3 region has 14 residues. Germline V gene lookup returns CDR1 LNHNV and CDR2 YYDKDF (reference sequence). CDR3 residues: CATSRGGTVTGYTF. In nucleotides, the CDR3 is TGTGCCACCAGCAGAGGGGGGACAGTGACTGGCTACACCTTC.

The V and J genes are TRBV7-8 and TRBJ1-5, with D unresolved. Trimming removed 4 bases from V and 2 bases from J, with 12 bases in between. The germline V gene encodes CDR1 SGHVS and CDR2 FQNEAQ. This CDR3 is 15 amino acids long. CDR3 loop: CASSSGARGNQPQHF. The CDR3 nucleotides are TGTGCCAGCAGCTCGGGAGCTCGCGGCAATCAGCCCCAGCATTTT.

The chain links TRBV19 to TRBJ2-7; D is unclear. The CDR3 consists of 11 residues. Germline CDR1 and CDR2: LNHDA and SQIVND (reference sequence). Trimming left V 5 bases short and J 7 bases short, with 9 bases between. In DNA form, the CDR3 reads TGTGCCAGTAGTTTTGGGCTTGAGCAGTACTTC. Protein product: CASSFGLEQYF.

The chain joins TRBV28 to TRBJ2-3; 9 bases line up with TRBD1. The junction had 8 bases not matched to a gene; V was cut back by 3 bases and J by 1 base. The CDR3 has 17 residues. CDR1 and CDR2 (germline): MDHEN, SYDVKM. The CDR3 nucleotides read TGTGCCAGCAGTTTTACACAGGGGGCGCGGGGCACAGATACGCAGTATTTT. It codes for CASSFTQGARGTDTQYF.

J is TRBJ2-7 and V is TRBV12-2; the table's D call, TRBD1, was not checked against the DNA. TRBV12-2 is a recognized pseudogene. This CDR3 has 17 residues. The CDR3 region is CASRLASRQGASYEQYF. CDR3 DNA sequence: TGTGCAAGTCGCTTAGCTTCGAGACAGGGGGCTTCCTACGAGCAGTACTTC.

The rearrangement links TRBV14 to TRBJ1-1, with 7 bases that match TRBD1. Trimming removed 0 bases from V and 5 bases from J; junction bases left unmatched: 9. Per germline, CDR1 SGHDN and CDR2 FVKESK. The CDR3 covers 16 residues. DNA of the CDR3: TGTGCCAGCAGCCAAGATGGTTGGGCAGGGGGAACTGAAGCTTTCTTT. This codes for CASSQDGWAGGTEAFF.

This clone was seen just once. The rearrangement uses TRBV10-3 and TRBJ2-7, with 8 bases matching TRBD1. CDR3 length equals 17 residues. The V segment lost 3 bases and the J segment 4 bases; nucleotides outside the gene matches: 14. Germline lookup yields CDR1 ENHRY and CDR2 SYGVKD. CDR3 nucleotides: TGTGCCATCAGTGATATTCCCGGACAGGGTTCTGGTTACGAGCAGTACTTC. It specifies CAISDIPGQGSGYEQYF.

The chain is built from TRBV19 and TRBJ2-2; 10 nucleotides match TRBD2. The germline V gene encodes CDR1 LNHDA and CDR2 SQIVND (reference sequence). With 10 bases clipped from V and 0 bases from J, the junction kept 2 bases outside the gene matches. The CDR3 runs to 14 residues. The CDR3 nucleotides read TGTGCCACGAGCGGGGGGGCGAACACCGGGGAGCTGTTTTTT. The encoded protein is CATSGGANTGELFF.

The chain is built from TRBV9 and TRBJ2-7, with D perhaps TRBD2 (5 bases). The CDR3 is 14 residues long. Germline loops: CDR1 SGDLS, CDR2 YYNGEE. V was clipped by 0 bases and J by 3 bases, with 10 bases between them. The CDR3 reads CASSVGTDFYEQYF. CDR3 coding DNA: TGTGCCAGCAGCGTAGGGACTGACTTCTACGAGCAGTACTTC. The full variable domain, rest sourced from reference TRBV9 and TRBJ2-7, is DSGVTQTPKHLITATGQRVTLRCSPRSGDLSVYWYQQSLDQGLQFLIQYYNGEERAKGNILERFSAQQFPDLHSELNLSSLELGDSALYFCASSVGTDFYEQYFGPGTRLTVT.

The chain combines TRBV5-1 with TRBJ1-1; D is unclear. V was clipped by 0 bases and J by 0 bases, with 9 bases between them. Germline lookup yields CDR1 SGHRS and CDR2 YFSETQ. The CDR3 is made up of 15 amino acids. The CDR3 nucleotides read TGCGCCAGCAGCTTGGGGCCAGACATGAACACTGAAGCTTTCTTT. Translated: CASSLGPDMNTEAFF.

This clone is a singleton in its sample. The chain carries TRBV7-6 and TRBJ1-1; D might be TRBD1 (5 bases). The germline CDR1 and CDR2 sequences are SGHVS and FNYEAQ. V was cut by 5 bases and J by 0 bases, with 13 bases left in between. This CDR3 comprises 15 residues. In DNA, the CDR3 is TGTGCCAGCAGCCCGGGACTGTTCATGAACACTGAAGCTTTCTTT. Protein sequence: CASSPGLFMNTEAFF. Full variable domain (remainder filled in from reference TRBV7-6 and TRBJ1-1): GAGVSQSPRYKVTKRGQDVALRCDPISGHVSLYWYRQALGQGPEFLTYFNYEAQQDKSGLPNDRFSAERPEGSISTLTIQRTEQRDSAMYRCASSPGLFMNTEAFFGQGTRLTVV.

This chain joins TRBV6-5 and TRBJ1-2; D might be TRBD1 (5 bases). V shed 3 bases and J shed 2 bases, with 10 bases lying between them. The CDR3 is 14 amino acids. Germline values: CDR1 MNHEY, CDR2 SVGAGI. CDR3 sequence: CASSYSAGNYGYTF. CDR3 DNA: TGTGCCAGCAGTTATTCTGCAGGGAACTATGGCTACACCTTC.

The CDR3 DNA sequence: TGTGCCAGCACTGCGGCGAGGATCGACGAGCAGTACTTC. This gives the protein CASTAARIDEQYF. This chain uses TRBV7-9 with TRBJ2-7, with D unresolved. Germline CDR1 reads SEHNR; CDR2 reads FQNEAQ (reference sequence). The ends were cut back, 7 bases at V and 5 bases at J, with 15 bases in the middle. The CDR3 is 13 residues long.

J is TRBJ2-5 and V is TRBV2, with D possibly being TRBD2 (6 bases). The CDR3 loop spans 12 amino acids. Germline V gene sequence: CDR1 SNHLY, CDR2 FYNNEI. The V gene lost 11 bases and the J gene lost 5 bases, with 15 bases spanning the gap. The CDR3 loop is CASSEGFETQYF. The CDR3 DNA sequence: TGTGCCTCCTCGGAGGGGTTTGAGACCCAGTACTTC.

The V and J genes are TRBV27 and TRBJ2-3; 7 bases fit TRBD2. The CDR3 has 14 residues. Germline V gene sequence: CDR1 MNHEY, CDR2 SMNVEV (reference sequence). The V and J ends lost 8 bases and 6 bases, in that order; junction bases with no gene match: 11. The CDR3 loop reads CASGAGVTADTQYF. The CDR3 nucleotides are TGTGCCAGCGGCGCGGGGGTTACGGCCGATACGCAGTATTTT.